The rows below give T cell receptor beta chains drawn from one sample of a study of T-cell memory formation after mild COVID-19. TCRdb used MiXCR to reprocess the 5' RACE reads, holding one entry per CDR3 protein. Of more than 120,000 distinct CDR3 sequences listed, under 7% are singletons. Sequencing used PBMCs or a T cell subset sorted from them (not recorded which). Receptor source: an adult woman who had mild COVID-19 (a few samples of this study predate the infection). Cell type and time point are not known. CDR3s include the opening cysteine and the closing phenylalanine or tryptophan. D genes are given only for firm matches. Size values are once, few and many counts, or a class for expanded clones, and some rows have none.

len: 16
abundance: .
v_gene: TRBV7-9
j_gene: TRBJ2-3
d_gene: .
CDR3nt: TGTGCCAGCAGCCGGGGTGAGGTCAGGTTCAACGATACGCAGTATTTT
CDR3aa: CASSRGEVRFNDTQYF

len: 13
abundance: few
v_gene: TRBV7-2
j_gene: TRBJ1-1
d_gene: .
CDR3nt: TGTGCCAGCAGCTTACAGATGAACACTGAAGCTTTCTTT
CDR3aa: CASSLQMNTEAFF

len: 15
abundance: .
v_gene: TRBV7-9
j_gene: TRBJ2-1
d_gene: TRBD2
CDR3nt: TGTGCCAGCAGCCCAAGGACTAGCGGGAGTTATGAGCAGTTCTTC
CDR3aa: CASSPRTSGSYEQFF

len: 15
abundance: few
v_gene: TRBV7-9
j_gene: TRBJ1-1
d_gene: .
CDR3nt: TGTGCCAGCAGCTTAGAGTCCCTTCGGGGGACTGAAGCTTTCTTT
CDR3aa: CASSLESLRGTEAFF

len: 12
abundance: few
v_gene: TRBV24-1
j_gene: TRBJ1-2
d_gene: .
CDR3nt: TGTGCCACCAGTGGAGGGGAATACGGCTACACCTTC
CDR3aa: CATSGGEYGYTF

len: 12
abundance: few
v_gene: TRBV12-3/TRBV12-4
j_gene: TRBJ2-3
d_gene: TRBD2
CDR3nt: TGTGCGGTTTCACTAGCGGGGGGGACGCAGTATTTT
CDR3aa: CAVSLAGGTQYF

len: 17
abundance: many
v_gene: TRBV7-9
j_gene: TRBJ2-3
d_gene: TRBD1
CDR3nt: TGTGCCAGCAGCGGATTCGACAGGGGGCGCGTCACAGATACGCAGTATTTT
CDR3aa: CASSGFDRGRVTDTQYF

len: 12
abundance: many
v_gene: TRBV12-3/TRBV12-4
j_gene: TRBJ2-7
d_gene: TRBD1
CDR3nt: TGTGCCAGCAGTTGGACAGGGGGGGAGCAGTACTTC
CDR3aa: CASSWTGGEQYF

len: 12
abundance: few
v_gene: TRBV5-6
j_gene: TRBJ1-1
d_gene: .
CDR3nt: TGTGCCAGCAGCCTTGAGGGGTTTGAAGCTTTCTTT
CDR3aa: CASSLEGFEAFF

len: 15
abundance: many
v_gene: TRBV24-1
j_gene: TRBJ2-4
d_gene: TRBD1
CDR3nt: TGTGCCACCAGTGATTCTGGGACAGGGTCGGACATTCAGTACTTC
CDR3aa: CATSDSGTGSDIQYF